What follows are 8 T cell receptor beta chains derived from one specimen sequenced in a study of cytomegalovirus exposure and HLA in healthy donors. Only in-frame clones appear in the TCRdb table, and some are missing; sequencing was by immunoSEQ multiplex PCR. The table has about 350,000 clones, about 90% seen once. Sequenced input: PBMCs. The receptor source for this set is a woman aged 30 to 39 in good health and CMV-seropositive.

V and J are TRBV13 and TRBJ2-5; TRBD2 matches at 10 bases. Germline V lookup: CDR1 PRHDT, CDR2 FYEKMQ (reference sequence). This CDR3 has 15 amino acids. V dropped 7 bases and J dropped 5; count of bases not matched to a gene: 10. CDR3 nucleotides: TGTGCCAGCACCAGCGGGAGGGCCGGGTTGGAGACCCAGTACTTC. The encoded protein is CASTSGRAGLETQYF.

The genes are TRBV13 and TRBJ2-2, with 10 bases matching TRBD1. The CDR3 has 18 amino acids. V shed 5 bases and J 5 bases; nucleotides not matched to a gene: 14. In germline, CDR1 is PRHDT, CDR2 FYEKMQ (reference sequence). CDR3 in DNA: TGTGCCAGCAGCCGCAGGACAGGGGGACGACACTTGACCGGGGAGCTGTTTTTT. Translated, it gives CASSRRTGGRHLTGELFF.

The chain is built from TRBV7-6 and TRBJ1-3; D unclear. Germline-derived CDR1 and CDR2 are SGHVS and FNYEAQ. The CDR3 totals 17 residues. V lost 5 bases to trimming and J lost 0 bases, with 17 bases between them. The CDR3 spells CASSNPTSGSSGNTIYF. For the CDR3, the DNA is TGTGCCAGCAGCAATCCGACCTCAGGAAGCTCTGGAAACACCATATATTTT.

The genes are TRBV2 and TRBJ1-1; 7 nucleotides match TRBD1. The trim removed 3 bases at V and 4 bases at J, leaving 11 bases unmatched. The CDR3 extends over 16 amino acids. The germline CDR1 and CDR2 sequences are SNHLY and FYNNEI. For the CDR3, the DNA is TGTGCCAGCAGTGACCCATCCAGGGGGTATGGCACTGAAGCTTTCTTT. Translated, it gives CASSDPSRGYGTEAFF.

V and J are TRBV2 and TRBJ2-4; D remains ambiguous. The germline V and J ends were trimmed by 4 bases and 0 bases, with 4 bases remaining between them. This CDR3 spans 13 amino acids. Germline V gene lookup returns CDR1 SNHLY and CDR2 FYNNEI. Here the CDR3 DNA reads TGTGCCAGCAGTGCGGCAGCCAAAAACATTCAGTACTTC. It specifies CASSAAAKNIQYF.

The V call is TRBV6-6, the J call TRBJ1-6, with a possible D match to TRBD1 (5 bases). V gave up 4 bases and J gave up 7 bases, with 11 bases separating them. The CDR3 is 14 residues long. Per the germline V gene, CDR1 is MNHNY and CDR2 is SVGAGI (reference sequence). Here the CDR3 DNA reads TGTGCCAGCAGTTTAACCAGACAGAATTCACCCCTCCACTTT. It specifies CASSLTRQNSPLHF.

Only one count was recorded for this clone. The gene calls are TRBV13 and TRBJ2-7, with D perhaps TRBD1 (5 bases). The CDR3 is 13 residues long. The germline gives CDR1 PRHDT, CDR2 FYEKMQ (reference sequence). V lost 8 bases and J lost 3, with 14 bases in between. CDR3 sequence (DNA): TGTGCCAGCCGACGACAGACGCGCTACGAGCAGTACTTC. It yields the protein CASRRQTRYEQYF.

This sequence joins TRBV7-2 and TRBJ1-6; tentative D call: TRBD1 (6 bases). The CDR3 extends over 16 amino acids. V was trimmed by 5 bases and J by 13 bases, leaving 24 bases between them. The germline V gene has CDR1 SGHTA and CDR2 FQGNSA. The DNA of the CDR3 is TGTGCCAGCAGCCGGGGCTCACAGGGCGTGGGGCTGCCCCTCCACTTT. Translated: CASSRGSQGVGLPLHF.